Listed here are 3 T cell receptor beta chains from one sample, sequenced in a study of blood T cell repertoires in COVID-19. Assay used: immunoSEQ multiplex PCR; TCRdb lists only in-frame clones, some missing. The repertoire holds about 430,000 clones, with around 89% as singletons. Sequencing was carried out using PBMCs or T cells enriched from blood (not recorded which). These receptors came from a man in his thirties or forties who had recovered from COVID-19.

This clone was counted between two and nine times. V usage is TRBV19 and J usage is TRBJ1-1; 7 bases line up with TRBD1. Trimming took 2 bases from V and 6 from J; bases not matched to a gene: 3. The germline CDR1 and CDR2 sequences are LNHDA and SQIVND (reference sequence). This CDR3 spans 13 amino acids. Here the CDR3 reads CASSINRGSEAFF. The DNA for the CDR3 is TGTGCCAGTAGTATAAACAGGGGCTCTGAAGCTTTCTTT.

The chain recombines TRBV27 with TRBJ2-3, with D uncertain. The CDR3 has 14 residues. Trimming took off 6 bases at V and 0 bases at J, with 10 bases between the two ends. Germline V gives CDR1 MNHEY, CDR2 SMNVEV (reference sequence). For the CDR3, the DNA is TGTGCCAGCAGGAGTGTTGAAAGCACAGATACGCAGTATTTT. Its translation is CASRSVESTDTQYF.

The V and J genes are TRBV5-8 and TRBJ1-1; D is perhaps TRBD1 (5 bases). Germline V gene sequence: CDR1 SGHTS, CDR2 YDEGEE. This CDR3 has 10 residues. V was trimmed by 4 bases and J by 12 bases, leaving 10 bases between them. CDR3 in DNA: TGTGCCAGCAGCGGAGGGGCGACTTTCTTT. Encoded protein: CASSGGATFF.